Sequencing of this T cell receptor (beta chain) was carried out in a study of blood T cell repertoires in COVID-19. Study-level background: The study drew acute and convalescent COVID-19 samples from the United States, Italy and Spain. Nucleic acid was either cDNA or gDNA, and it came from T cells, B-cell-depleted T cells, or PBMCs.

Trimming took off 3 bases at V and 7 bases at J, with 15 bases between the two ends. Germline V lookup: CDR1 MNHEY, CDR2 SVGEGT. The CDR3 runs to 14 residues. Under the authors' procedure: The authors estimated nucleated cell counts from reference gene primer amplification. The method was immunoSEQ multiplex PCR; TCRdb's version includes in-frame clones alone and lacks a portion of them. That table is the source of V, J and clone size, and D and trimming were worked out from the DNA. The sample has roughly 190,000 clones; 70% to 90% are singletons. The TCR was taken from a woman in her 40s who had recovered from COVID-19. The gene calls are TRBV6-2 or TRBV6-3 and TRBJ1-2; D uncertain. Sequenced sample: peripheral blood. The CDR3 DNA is TGTGCCAGCAGTTATGCTGTTTCGAGTGGTGGCTACACCTTC. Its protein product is CASSYAVSSGGYTF.